The T cell receptor (beta chain) under discussion was sequenced for a study of T-cell reconstitution after alpha-beta-depleted transplantation in children. Construction of the TCRbeta library involved unique molecular identifiers. A single record per CDR3 protein comes from TCRdb applying MiXCR to the PCR reads. Altogether about 500,000 distinct CDR3 sequences are present, around a third being singletons, with the ten largest covering 2% to 2.5%. The ends were cut back, 0 bases at V and 8 bases at J, with 14 bases in the middle. The CDR3 consists of 14 residues. CDR1 and CDR2 (germline): SGDLS, YYNGEE.

Material: PBMCs from the stem cell graft donor, obtained from the stem cell graft. The receptor comes from a human donor who donated a stem cell graft to a child with aplastic anemia. The V gene is TRBV9, the J gene TRBJ1-2; a possible D gene is TRBD1 (5 bases). In nucleotides, the CDR3 is TGTGCCAGCAGCGTAGATAGGGGAGTAGGCGGCTACACCTTC. It specifies CASSVDRGVGGYTF.